The clone carrying this T cell receptor (beta chain) was picked up a small number of times. The sample originates from a study of T-cell reconstitution after alpha-beta-depleted transplantation in children. This sample's TCRbeta library carried unique molecular identifier barcodes. TCRdb reprocessed the PCR reads via MiXCR and lists one record per CDR3 protein. The table records hundreds of thousands of distinct CDR3 sequences, about 18% of them present only once. The origin of this receptor is a human donor who donated a stem cell graft to a child with acute lymphoblastic leukemia. This specimen consisted of PBMCs from the stem cell graft donor, obtained from the stem cell graft.

DNA for the CDR3: TGTGCCAGCAGCGCCTCCTCTAGCACAGATACGCAGTATTTT. Translating gives CASSASSSTDTQYF. The chain links TRBV7-3 to TRBJ2-3; D remains ambiguous. Trimming stripped 5 bases from V and 0 bases from J, with 9 bases between. Germline loops: CDR1 SGHTA, CDR2 FQGTGA. The CDR3 has 14 amino acids.